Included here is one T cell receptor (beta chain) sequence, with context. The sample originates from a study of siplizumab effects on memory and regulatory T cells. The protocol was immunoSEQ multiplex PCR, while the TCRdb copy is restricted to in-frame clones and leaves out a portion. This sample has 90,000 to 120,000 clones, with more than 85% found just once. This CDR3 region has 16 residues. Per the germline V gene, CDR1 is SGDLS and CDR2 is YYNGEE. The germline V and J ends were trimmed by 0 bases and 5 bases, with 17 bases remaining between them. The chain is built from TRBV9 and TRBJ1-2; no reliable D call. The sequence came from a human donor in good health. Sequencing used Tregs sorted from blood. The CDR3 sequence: CASSVGSVLLAYGYTF. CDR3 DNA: TGTGCCAGCAGCGTAGGGTCGGTCCTCCTGGCGTATGGCTACACCTTC.